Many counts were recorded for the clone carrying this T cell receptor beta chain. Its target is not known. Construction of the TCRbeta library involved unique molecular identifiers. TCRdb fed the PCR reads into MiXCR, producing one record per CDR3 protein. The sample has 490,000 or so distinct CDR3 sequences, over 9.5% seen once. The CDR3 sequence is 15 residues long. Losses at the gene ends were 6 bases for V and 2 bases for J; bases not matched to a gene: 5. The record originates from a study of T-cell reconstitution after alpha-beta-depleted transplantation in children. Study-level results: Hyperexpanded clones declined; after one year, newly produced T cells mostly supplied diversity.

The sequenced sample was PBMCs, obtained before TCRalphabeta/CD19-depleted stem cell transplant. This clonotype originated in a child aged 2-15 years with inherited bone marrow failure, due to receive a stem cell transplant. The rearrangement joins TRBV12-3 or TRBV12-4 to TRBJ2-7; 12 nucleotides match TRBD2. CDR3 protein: CASRPSGRAAYEQYF. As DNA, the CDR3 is TGTGCCAGCAGGCCTAGCGGGAGGGCGGCCTACGAGCAGTACTTC.